The 21 T cell receptor beta chains below come from one sample, sequenced in a study of human T cells and chemical hapten exposure. TCRdb independently ran MiXCR on the RACE reads; one entry per CDR3 protein. The sample has 35,000 to 50,000 distinct CDR3 sequences; over 9.5% are singletons. This sample's time point: pre-sensitization, week 0. Treatment: therapeutic diphenylcyclopropenone sensitization with weekly scalp DPC. Sequenced here: whole blood, sampled in connection with sensitization to the hapten diphenylcyclopropenone (DPC). Receptor source: a man aged 25-45 years with alopecia areata. Some clones in this sample may be carry-over from other donors' samples.

V gene TRBV24-1 combines with J gene TRBJ2-3; TRBD2 matches 11 bases. J lost 4 bases, V lost 0 bases, and 11 bases had no gene match. The CDR3 totals 19 residues. In germline, CDR1 is KGHDR, CDR2 SFDVKD. The CDR3 is CATSDLQPSSGRRADTQYF. The CDR3, as DNA: TGTGCCACCAGTGATTTGCAGCCGTCTAGCGGGAGGCGGGCAGATACGCAGTATTTT.

This chain joins TRBV9 and TRBJ1-1, with D unclear. Trimming took off 3 bases at V and 6 bases at J, with 9 bases between the two ends. CDR1 and CDR2 from the germline V gene are SGDLS and YYNGEE. This CDR3 has 12 amino acids. CDR3 protein: CASSGGFAEAFF. Written as DNA, the CDR3 is TGTGCCAGCAGCGGCGGTTTCGCTGAAGCTTTCTTT.

This chain uses TRBV13 with TRBJ2-3; 10 positions agree with TRBD2. V shed 2 bases, J shed 0 bases, and the junction held 2 bases outside the gene matches. Germline assignment: CDR1 PRHDT and CDR2 FYEKMQ (reference sequence). This CDR3 contains 16 residues. As DNA, the CDR3 is TGTGCCAGCAGCTTAACTAGCGGGACTAGCACAGATACGCAGTATTTT. Protein: CASSLTSGTSTDTQYF.

This clonotype came up a few times. The CDR3 sequence: CSVDQGPFEAFF. The CDR3 DNA reads as TGCAGCGTAGATCAGGGTCCCTTTGAAGCTTTCTTT. The chain joins TRBV29-1 to TRBJ1-1; TRBD1 is a possible D gene (5 bases). Trimming took off 6 bases at V and 7 bases at J, with 15 bases between the two ends. This CDR3 spans 12 amino acids. CDR1 and CDR2 from the germline V gene are SQVTM and ANQGSEA.

Ten or more counts support this clonotype. The J gene is TRBJ2-3, the V gene TRBV7-8, with D uncertain. CDR1 is SGHVS and CDR2 is FQNEAQ in the germline V gene. V was cut by 3 bases and J by 2 bases, with 9 bases left in between. The CDR3 is 14 residues long. The CDR3 loop is CASSFLADTDTQYF. In DNA form, the CDR3 reads TGTGCCAGCAGCTTCCTCGCAGACACAGATACGCAGTATTTT.

The rearrangement joins TRBV7-9 to TRBJ2-2; 7 nucleotides agree with TRBD1. The length of the CDR3 is 14 residues. The germline V gene has CDR1 SEHNR and CDR2 FQNEAQ (reference sequence). V shed 6 bases and J 4 bases; nucleotides not matched to a gene: 5. The CDR3 nucleotides are TGTGCCAGCAGAGGGACAGTACTCACCGGGGAGCTGTTTTTT. Residues: CASRGTVLTGELFF.

In its sample, this clonotype was seen a few times. This chain connects TRBV6-6 to TRBJ2-1, with TRBD2 matching over 12 bases. CDR1 is MNHNY, CDR2 SVGAGI, per germline (reference sequence). V shed 6 bases, J shed 6 bases, and the junction held 12 bases outside the gene matches. The CDR3 consists of 17 residues. CDR3 amino acids: CASSSPVLAGGVNEQFF. CDR3 bases: TGTGCCAGCAGCTCGCCAGTCCTAGCGGGGGGGGTCAATGAGCAGTTCTTC.

A remark on this clonotype: With a much larger clone just one base away, this may be a read error. This chain uses TRBV4-1 with TRBJ2-1; D call uncertain. The V gene's germline CDR1 is MGHRA and CDR2 YSYEKL. The CDR3 spans 13 residues. The CDR3 DNA sequence: TGCTCCAGCAGCCACGACCACTACAATGAGCAGTTCTTC. Its translation: CSSSHDHYNEQFF.

The chain joins TRBV28 to TRBJ2-7; 7 bases fit TRBD1. This CDR3 contains 14 residues. Trimming took 5 bases from V and 4 from J; bases not matched to a gene: 8. Germline V lookup: CDR1 MDHEN, CDR2 SYDVKM. CDR3 sequence reads: CASSPPGTAYEQYV. In nucleotides, the CDR3 is TGTGCCAGCAGTCCGCCCGGGACAGCTTACGAGCAGTACGTC.

With regard to this clonotype: The CDR3 does not close with the conserved phenylalanine or tryptophan, likely indicating a read error. The J gene is TRBJ1-1, the V gene TRBV10-3; 9 bases are shared with TRBD1. The V gene end was trimmed by 11 bases and the J gene end by 5 bases; junction bases not matched to a gene: 6. The CDR3 is 12 amino acids. The germline V gene encodes CDR1 ENHRY and CDR2 SYGVKD. CDR3 nucleotide sequence: TGTGCCGTGGGACAGGGCGATACTGAAGCTTTCTTG. Residues: CAVGQGDTEAFL.

The V gene is TRBV9, the J gene TRBJ2-6, with no clear D. Trimming pared 0 bases from V and 5 bases from J, leaving 6 bases between. The CDR3 has 14 residues. From germline, CDR1 is SGDLS and CDR2 YYNGEE. DNA for the CDR3: TGTGCCAGCAGCGTAGACTCCTGGGCCAACGTCCTGACTTTC. This encodes CASSVDSWANVLTF.

This sequence joins TRBV7-3 and TRBJ1-1; no definite D call. CDR1 is SGHTA and CDR2 is FQGTGA in the germline V gene. Trimming stripped 2 bases from V and 2 bases from J, with 12 bases between. The CDR3 covers 15 residues. Here the CDR3 reads CASSLWAGPNTEAFF. CDR3 bases: TGTGCCAGCAGCTTATGGGCAGGACCAAACACTGAAGCTTTCTTT.

The chain recombines TRBV7-8 with TRBJ2-3; 11 bases map to TRBD1. Unmatched junction bases numbered 4, after V lost 1 base and J lost 4 bases. The V gene's germline CDR1 is SGHVS and CDR2 FQNEAQ. The CDR3 is made up of 16 amino acids. Written as DNA, the CDR3 is TGTGCCAGCAGCTTAGTTAGGACAGGGGGCCCAGATACGCAGTATTTT. This translates into CASSLVRTGGPDTQYF.

The chain carries TRBV29-1 and TRBJ2-1; 9 bases are shared with TRBD1. The CDR3 is 12 residues long. CDR1 and CDR2 (germline): SQVTM, ANQGSEA. V shed 3 bases and J 10 bases; nucleotides not matched to a gene: 4. Here the CDR3 DNA reads TGCAGCGTTGAGGGGACAGGGTTCGAGCAGTTCTTC. Translating it yields CSVEGTGFEQFF.

This clonotype was observed at least ten times. CDR3 nucleotides: TGTGCCAGCAGTCCCCGACAGGGGGGAAGGAACACTGAAGCTTTCTTT. This codes for CASSPRQGGRNTEAFF. The chain joins TRBV6-6 to TRBJ1-1; 9 nucleotides align to TRBD1. Looked up from germline, CDR1 is MNHNY and CDR2 is SVGAGI (reference sequence). The CDR3 is 16 amino acids. The V gene end was trimmed by 5 bases and the J gene end by 1 base; junction bases not matched to a gene: 8.

This clonotype occurred a few times. The CDR3 coding sequence is TGTGCCAGCAGCTTAAAACCGGGACACACGAACACCGGGGAGCTGTTTTTT. Translated, it gives CASSLKPGHTNTGELFF. The chain has TRBV7-6 and TRBJ2-2; D might be TRBD1 (6 bases). The CDR3 is made up of 17 amino acids. V lost 2 bases and J lost 0, with 13 bases in between. Germline loops: CDR1 SGHVS, CDR2 FNYEAQ.

This clonotype was recorded a few times. The chain links TRBV6-2 or TRBV6-3 to TRBJ1-6; the match to TRBD1 covers 7 bases. The junction had 9 bases not matched to a gene; V was cut back by 8 bases and J by 14 bases. The V gene's germline CDR1 is MNHEY and CDR2 SVGEGT. This CDR3 comprises 12 residues. Written as DNA, the CDR3 is TGTGCCAGCGGACGACAGGGTTGGTCCCTCCACTTT. Its translation: CASGRQGWSLHF.

The V call is TRBV5-4, the J call TRBJ2-3; D is ambiguous. Between the trimmed V and J ends, which lost 0 bases and 2 bases, there was a span of 10 bases. The germline gives CDR1 SGHNT, CDR2 YYREEE (reference sequence). This CDR3 is built from 15 residues. The CDR3 sequence is CASSLGVKLTDTQYF. The CDR3 bases are TGTGCCAGCAGCTTGGGGGTGAAACTCACAGATACGCAGTATTTT.

This clonotype was found many times. The chain couples TRBV12-3 or TRBV12-4 to TRBJ2-7; D gene uncertain. With 6 bases removed from V and 1 base from J, the gap between germline ends came to 7 bases. There are 12 residues in the CDR3. CDR3 in DNA: TGTGCCAGCAGCAGGTTTTCCTACGAGCAGTACTTC. It translates to CASSRFSYEQYF.

This clonotype has a count of ten or more. V is TRBV6-2 or TRBV6-3 and J is TRBJ2-1; no clear D. The CDR3 spans 14 residues. Germline CDR1 is MNHEY and CDR2 is SVGEGT. V shed 2 bases and J shed 4 bases, with 9 bases lying between them. In DNA, the CDR3 is TGTGCCAGCAGTTACACTCTTCTTTACAATGAGCAGTTCTTC. This translates into CASSYTLLYNEQFF.

The chain couples TRBV20-1 to TRBJ2-7; 8 positions match TRBD1. This CDR3 has 14 amino acids. Germline lookup yields CDR1 DFQATT and CDR2 SNEGSKA (reference sequence). V shed 6 bases, J shed 4 bases, and the junction held 11 bases outside the gene matches. The DNA for the CDR3 is TGCAGTGCCACTGAACAGGGGGGTTTTTACGAGCAGTACTTC. As protein: CSATEQGGFYEQYF.